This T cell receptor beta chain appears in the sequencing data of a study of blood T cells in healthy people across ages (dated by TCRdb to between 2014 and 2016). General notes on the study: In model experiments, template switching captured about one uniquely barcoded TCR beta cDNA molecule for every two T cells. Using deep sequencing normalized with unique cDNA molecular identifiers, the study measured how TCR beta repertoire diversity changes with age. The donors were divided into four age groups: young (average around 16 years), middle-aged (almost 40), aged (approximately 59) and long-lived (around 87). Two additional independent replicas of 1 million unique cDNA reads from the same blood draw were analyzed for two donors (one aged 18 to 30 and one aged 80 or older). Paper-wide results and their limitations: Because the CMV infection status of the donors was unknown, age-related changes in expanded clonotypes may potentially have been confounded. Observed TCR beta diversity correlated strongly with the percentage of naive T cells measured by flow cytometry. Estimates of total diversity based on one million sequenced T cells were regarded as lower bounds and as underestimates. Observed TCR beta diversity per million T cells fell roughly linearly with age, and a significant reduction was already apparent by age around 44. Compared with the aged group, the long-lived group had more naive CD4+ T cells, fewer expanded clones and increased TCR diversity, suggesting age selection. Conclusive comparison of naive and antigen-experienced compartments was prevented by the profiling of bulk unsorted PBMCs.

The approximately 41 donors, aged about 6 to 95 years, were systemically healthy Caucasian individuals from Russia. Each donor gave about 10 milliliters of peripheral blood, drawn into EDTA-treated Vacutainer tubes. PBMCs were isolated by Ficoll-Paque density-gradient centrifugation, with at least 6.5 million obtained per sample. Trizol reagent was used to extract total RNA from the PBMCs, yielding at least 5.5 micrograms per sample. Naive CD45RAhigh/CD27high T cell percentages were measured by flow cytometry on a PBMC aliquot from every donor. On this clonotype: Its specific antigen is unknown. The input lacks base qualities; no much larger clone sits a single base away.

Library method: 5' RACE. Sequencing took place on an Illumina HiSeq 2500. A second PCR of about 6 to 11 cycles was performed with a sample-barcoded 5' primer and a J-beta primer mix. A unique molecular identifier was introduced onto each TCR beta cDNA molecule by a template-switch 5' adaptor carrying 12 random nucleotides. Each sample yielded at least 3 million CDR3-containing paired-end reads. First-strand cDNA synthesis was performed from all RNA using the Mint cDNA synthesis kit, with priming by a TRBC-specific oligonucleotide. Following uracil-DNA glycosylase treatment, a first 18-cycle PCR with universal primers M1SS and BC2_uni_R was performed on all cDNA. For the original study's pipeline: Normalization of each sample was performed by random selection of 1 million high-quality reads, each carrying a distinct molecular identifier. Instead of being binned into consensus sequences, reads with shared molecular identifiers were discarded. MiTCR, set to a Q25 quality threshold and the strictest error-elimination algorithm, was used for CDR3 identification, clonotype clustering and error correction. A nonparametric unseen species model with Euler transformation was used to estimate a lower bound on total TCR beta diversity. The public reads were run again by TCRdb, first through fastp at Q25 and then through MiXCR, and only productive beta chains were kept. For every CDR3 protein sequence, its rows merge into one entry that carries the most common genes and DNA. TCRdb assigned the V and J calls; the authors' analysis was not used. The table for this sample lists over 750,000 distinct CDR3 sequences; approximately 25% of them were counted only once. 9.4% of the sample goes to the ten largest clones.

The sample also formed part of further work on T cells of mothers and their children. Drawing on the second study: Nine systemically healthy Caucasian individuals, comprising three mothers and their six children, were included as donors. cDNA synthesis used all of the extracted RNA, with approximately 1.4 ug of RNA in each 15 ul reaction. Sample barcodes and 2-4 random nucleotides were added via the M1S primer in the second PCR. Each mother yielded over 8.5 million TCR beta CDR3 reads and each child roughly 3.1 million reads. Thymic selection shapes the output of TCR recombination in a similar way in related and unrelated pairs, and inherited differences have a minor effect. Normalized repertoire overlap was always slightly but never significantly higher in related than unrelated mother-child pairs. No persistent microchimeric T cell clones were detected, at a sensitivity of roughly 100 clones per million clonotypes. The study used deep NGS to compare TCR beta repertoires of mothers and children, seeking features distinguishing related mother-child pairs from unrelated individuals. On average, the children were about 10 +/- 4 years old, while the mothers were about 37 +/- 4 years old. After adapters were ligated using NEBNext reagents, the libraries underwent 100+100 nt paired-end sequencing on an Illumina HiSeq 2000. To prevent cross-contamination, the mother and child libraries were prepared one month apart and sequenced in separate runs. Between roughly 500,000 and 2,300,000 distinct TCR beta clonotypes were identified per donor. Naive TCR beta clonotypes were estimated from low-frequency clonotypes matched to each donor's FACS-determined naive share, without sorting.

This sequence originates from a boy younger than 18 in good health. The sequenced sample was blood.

The DNA sequence is given as TGTGCCAGCAGCCAAAGGACAGGGCAAAACATTCAGTACTTC. It is translated as CASSQRTGQNIQYF. The rearrangement joined TRBV28 to TRBJ2-4; 8 central nucleotides agree with TRBD1. The cysteine opens and the phenylalanine closes a CDR3 of 14 amino acids. Just the 42-base CDR3 DNA is kept, in frame starting at base 1. CDR1 and CDR2 are read off the germline V gene as MDHEN and SYDVKM. Germline trimming: 6 bases from V, 5 bases from J; junction bases outside gene matches: 6.